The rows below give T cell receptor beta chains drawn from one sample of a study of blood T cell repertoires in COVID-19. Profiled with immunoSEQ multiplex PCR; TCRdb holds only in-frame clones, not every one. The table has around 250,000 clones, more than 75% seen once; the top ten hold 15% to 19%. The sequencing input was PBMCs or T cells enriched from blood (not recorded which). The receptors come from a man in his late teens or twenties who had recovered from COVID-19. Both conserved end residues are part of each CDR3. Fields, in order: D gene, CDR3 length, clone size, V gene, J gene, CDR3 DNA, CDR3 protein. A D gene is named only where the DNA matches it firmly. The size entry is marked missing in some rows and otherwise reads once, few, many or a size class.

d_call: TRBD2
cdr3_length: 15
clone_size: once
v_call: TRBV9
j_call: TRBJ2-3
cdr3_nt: TGTGCCAGCAGCTACGGGGGGGCTCTAACAGATACGCAGTATTTT
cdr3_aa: CASSYGGALTDTQYF

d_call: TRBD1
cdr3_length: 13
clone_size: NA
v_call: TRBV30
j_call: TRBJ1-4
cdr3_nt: TGTGCCTGGGCAAGGACAGGGGGTGAAAAACTGTTTTTT
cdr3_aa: CAWARTGGEKLFF

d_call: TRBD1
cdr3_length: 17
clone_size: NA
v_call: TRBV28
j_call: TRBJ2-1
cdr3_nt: TGTGCCAGCAGTGCGCCCCGGGACAGGGGCTCTTACAATGAGCAGTTCTTC
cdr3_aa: CASSAPRDRGSYNEQFF

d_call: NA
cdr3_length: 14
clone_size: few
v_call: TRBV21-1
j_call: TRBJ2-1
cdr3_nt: TGTGCCAGCGGTTACGCGGGGGTCTACAATGAGCAGTTCTTC
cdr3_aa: CASGYAGVYNEQFF

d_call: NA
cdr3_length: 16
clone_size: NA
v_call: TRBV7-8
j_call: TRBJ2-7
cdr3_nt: TGTGCCAGCAGTCGAACCAGGGGGGCCGGCTCCTACGAGCAGTACTTC
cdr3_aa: CASSRTRGAGSYEQYF

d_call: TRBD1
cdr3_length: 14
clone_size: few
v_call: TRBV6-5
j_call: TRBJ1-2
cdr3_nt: TGTGCCAGCAGGGGGGGACAGGGGACCTATGGCTACACCTTC
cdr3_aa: CASRGGQGTYGYTF

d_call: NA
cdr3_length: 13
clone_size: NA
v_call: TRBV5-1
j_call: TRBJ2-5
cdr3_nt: TGCGCCAGCAGCTCAAATGACCAAGAGACCCAGTACTTC
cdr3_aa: CASSSNDQETQYF

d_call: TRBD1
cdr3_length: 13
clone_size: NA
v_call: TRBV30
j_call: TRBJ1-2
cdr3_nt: TGTGCCTGGAGCTGGGGACAGGCATATGGCTACACCTTC
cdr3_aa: CAWSWGQAYGYTF

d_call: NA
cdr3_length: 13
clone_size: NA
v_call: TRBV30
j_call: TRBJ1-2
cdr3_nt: TGTGCCTGGAGTGTAATCAGCGGCTATGGCTACACCTTC
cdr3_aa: CAWSVISGYGYTF

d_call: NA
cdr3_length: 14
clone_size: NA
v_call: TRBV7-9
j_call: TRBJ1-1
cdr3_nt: TGTGCCAGCAGCCAGCAGGGAATGAACACTGAAGCTTTCTTT
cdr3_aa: CASSQQGMNTEAFF

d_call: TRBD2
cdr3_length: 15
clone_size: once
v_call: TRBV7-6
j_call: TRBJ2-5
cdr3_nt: TGTGCCAGCAGGGGGGGGACGGCTCCCTCGGAGACCCAGTACTTC
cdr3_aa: CASRGGTAPSETQYF

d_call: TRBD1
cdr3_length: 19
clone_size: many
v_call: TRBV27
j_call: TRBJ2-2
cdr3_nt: TGTGCCAGCAGTTCCGGCCTAGGGACAGGGTTGGGGAACACCGGGGAGCTGTTTTTT
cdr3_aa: CASSSGLGTGLGNTGELFF

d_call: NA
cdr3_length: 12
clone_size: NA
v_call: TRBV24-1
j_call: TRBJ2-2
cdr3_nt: TGTGCCACCAGTGCGTACACCGGGGAGCTGTTTTTT
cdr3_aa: CATSAYTGELFF

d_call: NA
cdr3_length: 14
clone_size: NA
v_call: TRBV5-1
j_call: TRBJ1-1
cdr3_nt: TGCGCCAGCAGCCGAAACTCAGGGGACACTGAAGCTTTCTTT
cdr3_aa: CASSRNSGDTEAFF

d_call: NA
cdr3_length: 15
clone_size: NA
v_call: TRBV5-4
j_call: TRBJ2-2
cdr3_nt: TGTGCCAGCAGCTTGGGACTTACGAACACCGGGGAGCTGTTTTTT
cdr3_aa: CASSLGLTNTGELFF

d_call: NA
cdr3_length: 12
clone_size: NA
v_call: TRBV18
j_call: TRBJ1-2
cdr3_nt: TGTGCCAGCTCACCAAAGGCAGGGGGCTACACCTTC
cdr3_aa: CASSPKAGGYTF

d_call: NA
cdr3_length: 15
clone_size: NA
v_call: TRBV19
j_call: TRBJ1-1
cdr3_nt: TGTGCCAGTACTCCGTGGGGGGAGGTGAACACTGAAGCTTTCTTT
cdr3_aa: CASTPWGEVNTEAFF

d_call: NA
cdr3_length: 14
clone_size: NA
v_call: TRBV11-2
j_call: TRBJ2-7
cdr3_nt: TGTGCCAGCAGCTTAGTTCCGGACAGATACGAGCAGTACTTC
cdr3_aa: CASSLVPDRYEQYF

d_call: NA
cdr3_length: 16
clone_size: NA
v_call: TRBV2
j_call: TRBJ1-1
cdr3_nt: TGTGCCAGCAGTGAGTGGGACACCCGACGGGGCACTGAAGCTTTCTTT
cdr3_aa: CASSEWDTRRGTEAFF

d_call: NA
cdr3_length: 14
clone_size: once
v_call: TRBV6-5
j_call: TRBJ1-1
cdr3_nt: TGTGCCAGCAGTCCCGGGACAAGCCTAAATGAAGCTTTCTTT
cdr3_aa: CASSPGTSLNEAFF

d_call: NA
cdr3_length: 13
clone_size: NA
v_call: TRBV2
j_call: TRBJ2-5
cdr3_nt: TGTGCCAGCAGCAGGGGACACCAAGAGACCCAGTACTTC
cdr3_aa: CASSRGHQETQYF

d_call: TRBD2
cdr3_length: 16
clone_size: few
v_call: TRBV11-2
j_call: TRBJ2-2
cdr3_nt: TGTGCCAGCAGCCCTAGACGCGGGGGGATAGGCGGGGAGCTGTTTTTT
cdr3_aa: CASSPRRGGIGGELFF

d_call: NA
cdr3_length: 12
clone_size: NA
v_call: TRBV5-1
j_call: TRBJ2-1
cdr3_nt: TGCGCCAGCAGCTGGGAGTACAATGAGCAGTTCTTC
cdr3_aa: CASSWEYNEQFF

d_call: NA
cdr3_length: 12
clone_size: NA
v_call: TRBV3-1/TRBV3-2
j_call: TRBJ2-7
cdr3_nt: TGTGCCAGCAGCCAAGATACCTACGAGCAGTACTTC
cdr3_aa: CASSQDTYEQYF

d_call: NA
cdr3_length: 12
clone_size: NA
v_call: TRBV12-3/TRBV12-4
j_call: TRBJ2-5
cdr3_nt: TGTGCCAGCAGTTTTCCCCCGGAGACCCAGTACTTC
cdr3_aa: CASSFPPETQYF

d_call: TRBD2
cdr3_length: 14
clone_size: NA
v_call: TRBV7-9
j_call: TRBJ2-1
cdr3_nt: TGTGCCAGCAGCTTAGTGGGGAGGGCCAATGAGCAGTTCTTC
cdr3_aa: CASSLVGRANEQFF

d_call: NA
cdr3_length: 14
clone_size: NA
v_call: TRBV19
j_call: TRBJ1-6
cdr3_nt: TGTGCCAGTAGTCCCGGTTCGCCAAATTCACCCCTCCACTTT
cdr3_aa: CASSPGSPNSPLHF

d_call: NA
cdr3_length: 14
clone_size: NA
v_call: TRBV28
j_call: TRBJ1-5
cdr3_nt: TGTGCCAGCAGGCTATCGTCCGTCAATCAGCCCCAGCATTTT
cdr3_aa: CASRLSSVNQPQHF

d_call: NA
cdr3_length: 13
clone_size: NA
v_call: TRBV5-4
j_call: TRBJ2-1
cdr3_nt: TGTGCCAGCAGCGCGGCAGGGCCGGGTGAGCAGTTCTTC
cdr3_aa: CASSAAGPGEQFF

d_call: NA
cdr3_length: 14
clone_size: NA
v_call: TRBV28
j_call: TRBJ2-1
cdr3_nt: TGTGCCAGCAGGACTAGTCTTGGCTACAATGAGCAGTTCTTC
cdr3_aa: CASRTSLGYNEQFF

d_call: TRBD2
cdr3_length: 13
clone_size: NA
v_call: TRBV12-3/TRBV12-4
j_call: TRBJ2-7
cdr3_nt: TGTGCCAGCAGGGACAGACGGGGGGGCGAGCAGTACTTC
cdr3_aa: CASRDRRGGEQYF

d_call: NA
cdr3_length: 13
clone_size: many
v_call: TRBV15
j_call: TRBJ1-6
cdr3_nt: TGTGCCACCAGCAGTGCGCGGGGCACTAACATCCACTTT
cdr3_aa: CATSSARGTNIHF

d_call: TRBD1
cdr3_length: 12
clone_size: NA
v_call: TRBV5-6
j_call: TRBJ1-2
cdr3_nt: TGTGCCAGCAGCGGACAGGCTCACGGCTACACCTTC
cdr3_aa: CASSGQAHGYTF

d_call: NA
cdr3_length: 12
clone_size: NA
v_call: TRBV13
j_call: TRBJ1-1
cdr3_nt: TGTGCCAGCAGCTTTACGGGTCCTGAAGCTTTCTTT
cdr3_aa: CASSFTGPEAFF

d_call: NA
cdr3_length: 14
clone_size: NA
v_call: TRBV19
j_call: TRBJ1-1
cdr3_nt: TGTGCCAGTTGGAATGAGGGCCGCTACACTGAAGCTTTCTTT
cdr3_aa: CASWNEGRYTEAFF

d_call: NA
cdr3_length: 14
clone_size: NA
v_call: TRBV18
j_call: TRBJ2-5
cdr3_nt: TGTGCCAGCTCACCACCGACTAGGGTTGAGACCCAGTACTTC
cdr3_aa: CASSPPTRVETQYF

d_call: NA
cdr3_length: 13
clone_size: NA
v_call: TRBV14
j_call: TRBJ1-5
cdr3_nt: TGTGCCAGCAGCCAAGATCAGGCTCAGCCCCAGCATTTT
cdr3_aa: CASSQDQAQPQHF

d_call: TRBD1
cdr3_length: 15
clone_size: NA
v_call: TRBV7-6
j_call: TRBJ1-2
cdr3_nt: TGTGCCAGCAGCCCTCGGACAGGGCTTAACTATGGCTACACCTTC
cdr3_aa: CASSPRTGLNYGYTF

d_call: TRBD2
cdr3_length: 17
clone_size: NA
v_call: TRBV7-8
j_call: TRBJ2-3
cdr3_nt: TGTGCCAGCAGCTTAGATCTAGCGGGGGTAAGCACAGATACGCAGTATTTT
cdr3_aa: CASSLDLAGVSTDTQYF

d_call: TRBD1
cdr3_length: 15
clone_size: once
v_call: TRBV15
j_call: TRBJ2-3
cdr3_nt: TGTGCCACCAGCAGAGGGACAGGGAACACAGATACGCAGTATTTT
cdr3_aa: CATSRGTGNTDTQYF

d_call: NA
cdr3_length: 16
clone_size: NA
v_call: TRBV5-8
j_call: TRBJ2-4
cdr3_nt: TGTGCCAGCAGCTTTGCGTCAGGGAACAACAAAAACATTCAGTACTTC
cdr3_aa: CASSFASGNNKNIQYF

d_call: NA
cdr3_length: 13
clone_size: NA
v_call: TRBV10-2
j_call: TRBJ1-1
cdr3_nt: TGCGCCAGCAGGGATACAGGGAGCACTGAAGCTTTCTTT
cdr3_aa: CASRDTGSTEAFF

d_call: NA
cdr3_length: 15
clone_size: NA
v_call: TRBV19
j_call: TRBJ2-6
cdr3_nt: TGTGCCAGTAGTAGTACAGTATCTGGGGCCAACGTCCTGACTTTC
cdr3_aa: CASSSTVSGANVLTF